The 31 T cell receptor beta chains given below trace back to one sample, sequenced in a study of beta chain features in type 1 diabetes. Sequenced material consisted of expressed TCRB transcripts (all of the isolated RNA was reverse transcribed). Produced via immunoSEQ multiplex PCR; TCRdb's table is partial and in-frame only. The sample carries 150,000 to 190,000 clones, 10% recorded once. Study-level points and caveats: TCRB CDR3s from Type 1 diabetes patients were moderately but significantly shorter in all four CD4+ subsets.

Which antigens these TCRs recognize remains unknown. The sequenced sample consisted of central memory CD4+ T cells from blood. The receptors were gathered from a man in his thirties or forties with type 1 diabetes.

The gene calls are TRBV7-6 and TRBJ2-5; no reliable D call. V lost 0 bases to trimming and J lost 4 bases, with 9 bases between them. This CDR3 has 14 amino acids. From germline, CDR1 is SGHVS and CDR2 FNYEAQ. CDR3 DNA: TGTGCCAGCAGCTTAGCGGCCAGTGGAGAGACCCAGTACTTC. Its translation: CASSLAASGETQYF.

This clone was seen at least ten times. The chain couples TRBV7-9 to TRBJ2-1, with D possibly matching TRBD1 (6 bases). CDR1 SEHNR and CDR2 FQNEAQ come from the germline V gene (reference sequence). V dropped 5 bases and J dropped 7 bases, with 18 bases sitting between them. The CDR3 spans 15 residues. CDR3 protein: CASSVGTMGYNEQFF. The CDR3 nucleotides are TGTGCCAGCAGCGTCGGGACAATGGGCTATAATGAGCAGTTCTTC.

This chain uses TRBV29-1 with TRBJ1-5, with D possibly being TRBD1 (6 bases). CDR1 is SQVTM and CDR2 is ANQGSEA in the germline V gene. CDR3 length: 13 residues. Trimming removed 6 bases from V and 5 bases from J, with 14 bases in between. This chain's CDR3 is CSVIQGPDQPQHF. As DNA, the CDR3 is TGCAGCGTGATACAGGGACCCGATCAGCCCCAGCATTTT.

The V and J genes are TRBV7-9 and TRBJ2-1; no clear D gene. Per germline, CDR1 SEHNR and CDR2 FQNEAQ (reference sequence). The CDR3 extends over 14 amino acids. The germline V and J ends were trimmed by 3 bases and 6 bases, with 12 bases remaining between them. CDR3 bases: TGTGCCAGCAGCTTCTTGAGTGATACCAATGAGCAGTTCTTC. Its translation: CASSFLSDTNEQFF.

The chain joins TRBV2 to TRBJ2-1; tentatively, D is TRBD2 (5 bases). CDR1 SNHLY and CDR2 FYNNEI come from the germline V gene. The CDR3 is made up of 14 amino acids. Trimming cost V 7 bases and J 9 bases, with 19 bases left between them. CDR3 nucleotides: TGTGCCAGCACGAGCGGATCCTTAAACGGTGAGCAGTTCTTC. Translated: CASTSGSLNGEQFF.

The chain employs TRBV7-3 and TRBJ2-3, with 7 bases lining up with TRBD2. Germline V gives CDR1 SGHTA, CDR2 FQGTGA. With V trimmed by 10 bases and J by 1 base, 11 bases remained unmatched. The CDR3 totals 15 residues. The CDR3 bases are TGTGCCACCCATAGCGGGCCTTGGGGCACAGATACGCAGTATTTT. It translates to CATHSGPWGTDTQYF.

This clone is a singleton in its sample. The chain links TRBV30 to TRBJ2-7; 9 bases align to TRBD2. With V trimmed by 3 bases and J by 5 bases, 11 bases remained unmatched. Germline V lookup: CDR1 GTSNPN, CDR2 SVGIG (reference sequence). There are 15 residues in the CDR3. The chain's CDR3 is CAWRAGLAYVHEQYF. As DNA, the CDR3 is TGTGCCTGGAGGGCGGGACTAGCTTACGTCCACGAGCAGTACTTC.

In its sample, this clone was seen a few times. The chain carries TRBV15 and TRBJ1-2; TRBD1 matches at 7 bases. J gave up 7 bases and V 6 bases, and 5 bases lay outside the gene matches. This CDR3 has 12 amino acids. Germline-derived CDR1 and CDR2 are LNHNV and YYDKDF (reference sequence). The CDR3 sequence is CATSRQGSGYTF. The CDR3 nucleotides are TGTGCCACCAGTCGACAGGGTTCTGGCTACACCTTC. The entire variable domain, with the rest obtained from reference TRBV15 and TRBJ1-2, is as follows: DAMVIQNPRYQVTQFGKPVTLSCSQTLNHNVMYWYQQKSSQAPKLLFHYYDKDFNNEADTPDNFQSRRPNTSFCFLDIRSPGLGDTAMYLCATSRQGSGYTFGSGTRLTVV.

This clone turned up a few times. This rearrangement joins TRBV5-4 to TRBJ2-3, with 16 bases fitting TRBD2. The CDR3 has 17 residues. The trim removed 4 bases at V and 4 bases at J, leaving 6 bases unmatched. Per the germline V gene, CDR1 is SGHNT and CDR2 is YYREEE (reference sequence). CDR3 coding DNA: TGTGCCAGCAGCCCCGGGACTAGCGGGAGGGAGCCAGATACGCAGTATTTT. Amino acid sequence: CASSPGTSGREPDTQYF.

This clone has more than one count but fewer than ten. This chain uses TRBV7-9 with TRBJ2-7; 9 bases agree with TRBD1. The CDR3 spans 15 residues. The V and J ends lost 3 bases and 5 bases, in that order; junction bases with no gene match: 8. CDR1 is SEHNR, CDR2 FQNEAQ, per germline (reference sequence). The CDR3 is CASSLGQGGFDEQYF. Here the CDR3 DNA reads TGTGCCAGCAGCTTGGGACAGGGAGGATTCGACGAGCAGTACTTC.

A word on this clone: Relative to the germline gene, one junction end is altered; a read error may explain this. The CDR3 DNA reads as TGTGCCAGCGGTTTAACAGGGGCGCCCGAGCAGTACTTC. It translates to CASGLTGAPEQYF. The V call is TRBV27, the J call TRBJ2-7; 7 nucleotides align to TRBD1. This CDR3 contains 13 residues. The germline CDR1 and CDR2 sequences are MNHEY and SMNVEV (reference sequence).

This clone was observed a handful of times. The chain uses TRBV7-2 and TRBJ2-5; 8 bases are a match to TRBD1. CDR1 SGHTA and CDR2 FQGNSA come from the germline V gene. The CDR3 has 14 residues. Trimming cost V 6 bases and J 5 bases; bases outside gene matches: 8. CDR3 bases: TGTGCCAGCAGTTATACAGGGGGATCCGAGACCCAGTACTTC. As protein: CASSYTGGSETQYF. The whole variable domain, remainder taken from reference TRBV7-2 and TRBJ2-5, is GAGVSQSPSNKVTEKGKDVELRCDPISGHTALYWYRQSLGQGLEFLIYFQGNSAPDKSGLPSDRFSAERTGGSVSTLTIQRTQQEDSAVYLCASSYTGGSETQYFGPGTRLLVL.

The CDR3 DNA reads TGTGCCAGCAGTTCCCCCCCTAGCGGGAGGGAGTTCTTC. This encodes CASSSPPSGREFF. The chain carries TRBV27 and TRBJ2-1; 12 nucleotides align to TRBD2. The J segment lost 14 bases and the V segment lost 4 bases, leaving 6 bases of the junction unmatched. CDR1 is MNHEY, CDR2 SMNVEV, per germline (reference sequence). The CDR3 sequence is 13 residues long.

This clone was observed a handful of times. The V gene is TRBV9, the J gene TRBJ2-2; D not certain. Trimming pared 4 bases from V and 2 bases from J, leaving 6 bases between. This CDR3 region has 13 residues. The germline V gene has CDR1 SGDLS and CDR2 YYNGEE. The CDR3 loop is CASSSFNTGELFF. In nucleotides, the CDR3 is TGTGCCAGCAGCTCTTTTAACACCGGGGAGCTGTTTTTT.

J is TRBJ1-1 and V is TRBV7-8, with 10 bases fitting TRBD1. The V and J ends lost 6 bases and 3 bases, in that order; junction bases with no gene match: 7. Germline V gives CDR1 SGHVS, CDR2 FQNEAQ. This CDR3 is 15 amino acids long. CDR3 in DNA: TGTGCCAGCAGACGACGACAGGGGGCGGACACTGAAGCTTTCTTT. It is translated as CASRRRQGADTEAFF.

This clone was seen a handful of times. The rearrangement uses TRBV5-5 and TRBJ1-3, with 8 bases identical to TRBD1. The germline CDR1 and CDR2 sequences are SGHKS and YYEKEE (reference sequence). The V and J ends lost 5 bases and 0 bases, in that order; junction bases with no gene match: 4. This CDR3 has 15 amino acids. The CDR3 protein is CASSPGGSSGNTIYF. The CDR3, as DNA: TGTGCCAGCAGTCCAGGGGGCAGCTCTGGAAACACCATATATTTT.

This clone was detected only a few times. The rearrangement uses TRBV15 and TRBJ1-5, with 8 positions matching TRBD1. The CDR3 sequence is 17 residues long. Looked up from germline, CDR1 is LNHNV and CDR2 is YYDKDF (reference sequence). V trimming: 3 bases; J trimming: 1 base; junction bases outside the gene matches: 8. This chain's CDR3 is CATSRDRASGSNQPQHF. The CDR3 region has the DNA TGTGCCACCAGCAGGGACAGGGCTTCAGGGAGCAATCAGCCCCAGCATTTT.

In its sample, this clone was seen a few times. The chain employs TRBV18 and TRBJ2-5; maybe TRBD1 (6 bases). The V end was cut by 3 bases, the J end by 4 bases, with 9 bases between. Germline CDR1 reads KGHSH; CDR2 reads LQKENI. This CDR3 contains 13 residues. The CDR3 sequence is CASSPGQRETQYF. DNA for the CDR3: TGTGCCAGCTCACCGGGACAACGAGAGACCCAGTACTTC.

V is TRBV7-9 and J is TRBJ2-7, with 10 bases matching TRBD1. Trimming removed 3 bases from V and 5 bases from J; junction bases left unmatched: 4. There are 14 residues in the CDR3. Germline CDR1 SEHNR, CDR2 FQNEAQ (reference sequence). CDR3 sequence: CASSFRDRGDEQYF. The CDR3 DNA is TGTGCCAGCAGCTTCCGGGACAGGGGAGACGAGCAGTACTTC.

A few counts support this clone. The CDR3 loop reads CASSLRASGNTDTQYF. In nucleotides, the CDR3 is TGTGCCAGCAGCTTGAGGGCTAGCGGGAACACAGATACGCAGTATTTT. The chain has TRBV5-4 and TRBJ2-3; 9 bases match TRBD2. J was trimmed by 2 bases and V by 1 base; bases with no gene match: 5. CDR1 SGHNT and CDR2 YYREEE come from the germline V gene (reference sequence). The CDR3 spans 16 residues.

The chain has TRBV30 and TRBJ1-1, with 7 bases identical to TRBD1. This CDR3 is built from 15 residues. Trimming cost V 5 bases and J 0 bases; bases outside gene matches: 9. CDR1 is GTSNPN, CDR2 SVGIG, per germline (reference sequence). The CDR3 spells CAWDRRDRMNTEAFF. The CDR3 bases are TGTGCCTGGGACCGACGGGACAGAATGAACACTGAAGCTTTCTTT. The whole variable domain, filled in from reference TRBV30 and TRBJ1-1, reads SQTIHQWPATLVQPVGSPLSLECTVEGTSNPNLYWYRQAAGRGLQLLFYSVGIGQISSEVPQNLSASRPQDRQFILSSKKLLLSDSGFYLCAWDRRDRMNTEAFFGQGTRLTVV.

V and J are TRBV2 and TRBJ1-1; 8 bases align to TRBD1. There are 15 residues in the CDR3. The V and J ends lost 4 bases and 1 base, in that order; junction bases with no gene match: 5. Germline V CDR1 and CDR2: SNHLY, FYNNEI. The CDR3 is CASSGGGTGNTEAFF. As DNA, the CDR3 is TGTGCCAGCAGTGGGGGAGGGACAGGGAACACTGAAGCTTTCTTT.

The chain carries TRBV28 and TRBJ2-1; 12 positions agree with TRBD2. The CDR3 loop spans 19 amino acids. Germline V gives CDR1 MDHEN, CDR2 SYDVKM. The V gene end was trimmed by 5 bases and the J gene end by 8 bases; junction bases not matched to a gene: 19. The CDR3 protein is CASSHPRIGTSGLGHEQFF. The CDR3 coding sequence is TGTGCCAGCAGTCACCCTCGTATAGGGACTAGCGGGCTGGGGCATGAGCAGTTCTTC.

CDR3: CASSLTSGEQYF. The CDR3, as DNA: TGTGCCAGCAGCCTGACTAGCGGCGAGCAGTACTTC. The rearrangement joins TRBV13 to TRBJ2-7; 9 bases fit TRBD2. This CDR3 region has 12 residues. After removal of 5 bases from V and 6 bases from J, the junction contained 2 bases not matched to a gene. The germline gives CDR1 PRHDT, CDR2 FYEKMQ (reference sequence).

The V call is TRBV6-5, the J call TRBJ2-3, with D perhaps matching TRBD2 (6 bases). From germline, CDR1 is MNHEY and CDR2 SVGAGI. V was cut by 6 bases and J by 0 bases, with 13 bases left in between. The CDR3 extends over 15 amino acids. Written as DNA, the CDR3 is TGTGCCAGCAGCCTTGGAGGGGATAGCACAGATACGCAGTATTTT. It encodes CASSLGGDSTDTQYF.

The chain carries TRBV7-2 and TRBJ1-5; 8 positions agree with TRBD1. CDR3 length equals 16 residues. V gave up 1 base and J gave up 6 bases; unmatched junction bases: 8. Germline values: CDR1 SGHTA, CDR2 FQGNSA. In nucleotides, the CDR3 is TGTGCCAGCAGCTTAGTCTCGGCAGGGGGCTTTCAGCCCCAGCATTTT. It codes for CASSLVSAGGFQPQHF.

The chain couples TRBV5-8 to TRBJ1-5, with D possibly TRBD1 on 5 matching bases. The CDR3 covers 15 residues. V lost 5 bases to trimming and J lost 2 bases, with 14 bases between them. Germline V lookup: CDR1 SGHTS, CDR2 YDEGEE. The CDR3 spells CASSPGMVGNQPQHF. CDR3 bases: TGTGCCAGCAGTCCAGGGATGGTTGGCAATCAGCCCCAGCATTTT.

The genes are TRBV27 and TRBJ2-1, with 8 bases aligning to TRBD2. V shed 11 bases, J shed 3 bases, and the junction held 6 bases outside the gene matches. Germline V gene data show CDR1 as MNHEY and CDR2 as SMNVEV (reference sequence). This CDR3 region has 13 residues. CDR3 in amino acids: CAATSANYNEQFF. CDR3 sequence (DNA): TGTGCCGCGACTAGCGCCAACTACAATGAGCAGTTCTTC.

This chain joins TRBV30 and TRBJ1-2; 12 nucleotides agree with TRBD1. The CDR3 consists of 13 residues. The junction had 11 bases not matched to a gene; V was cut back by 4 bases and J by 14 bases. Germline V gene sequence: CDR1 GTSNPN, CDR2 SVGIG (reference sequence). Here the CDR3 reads CAWIPGQGALSTF. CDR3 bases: TGTGCCTGGATACCGGGACAGGGGGCTTTGTCGACCTTC.

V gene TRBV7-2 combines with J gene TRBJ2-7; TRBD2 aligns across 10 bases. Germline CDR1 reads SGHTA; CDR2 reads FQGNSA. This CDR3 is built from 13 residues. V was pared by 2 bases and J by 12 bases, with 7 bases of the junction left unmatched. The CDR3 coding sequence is TGTGCCAGCAGCTTAAAGCCTAGCGGGGGACGGTACTTC. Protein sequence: CASSLKPSGGRYF.

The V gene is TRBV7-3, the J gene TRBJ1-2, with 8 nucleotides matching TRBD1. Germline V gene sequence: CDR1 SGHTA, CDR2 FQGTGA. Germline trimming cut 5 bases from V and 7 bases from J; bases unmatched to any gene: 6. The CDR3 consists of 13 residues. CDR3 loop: CASSLTGDSGYTF. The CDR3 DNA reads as TGTGCCAGCAGCCTGACAGGGGATAGTGGCTACACCTTC. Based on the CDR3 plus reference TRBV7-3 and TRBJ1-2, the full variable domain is GAGVSQTPSNKVTEKGKYVELRCDPISGHTALYWYRQSLGQGPEFLIYFQGTGAADDSGLPNDRFFAVRPEGSVSTLKIQRTERGDSAVYLCASSLTGDSGYTFGSGTRLTVV.